This TCR beta chain was sequenced during a study of blood T cell repertoires in COVID-19. Study as a whole: COVID-19 samples collected from the United States, Italy and Spain covered acute and convalescent phases. The analysed material was cDNA or gDNA that came from T cells, B-cell-depleted T cells, or PBMCs.

The germline V and J ends were trimmed by 7 bases and 13 bases, with 21 bases remaining between them. Germline V lookup: CDR1 SGHRS, CDR2 YFSETQ. The CDR3 is 13 amino acids. In the original workflow: Counts of nucleated cells, estimated from reference gene primer amplification, were obtained. Generated by immunoSEQ multiplex PCR, the TCRdb table keeps only in-frame clones and is missing some. V and J calls and clone size are those listed in that table; D and trimming were worked out from the DNA. The data show 20,000 to 25,000 clones, nearly 75% seen once. The chain is built from TRBV5-1 and TRBJ2-4, with D possibly being TRBD1 (6 bases). The source is a human donor in a cohort sampled during active or convalescent COVID-19. The sequenced sample consisted of peripheral blood. The CDR3 loop reads CASSAGPGQPQYF. CDR3 nucleotide sequence: TGCGCCAGCTCCGCCGGCCCTGGACAGCCGCAGTACTTC. Full variable domain (remainder filled in from reference TRBV5-1 and TRBJ2-4): KAGVTQTPRYLIKTRGQQVTLSCSPISGHRSVSWYQQTPGQGLQFLFEYFSETQRNKGNFPGRFSGRQFSNSRSEMNVSTLELGDSALYLCASSAGPGQPQYFGAGTRLSVL.